This T cell receptor (beta chain) is from a study of PD-L1 blockade in urothelial cancer. Germline V lookup: CDR1 MNHEY, CDR2 SVGAGI. Trimming took 8 bases from V and 6 from J; bases not matched to a gene: 6. The CDR3 consists of 13 residues. A remark on this clone: Its antigen is as yet unknown.

As for time point: pretreatment peripheral blood. Points from the study as a whole: At 3 weeks on treatment, tumor-associated clones expanded more with durable benefit.

Assay: immunoSEQ multiplex PCR; the TCRdb copy retains only in-frame clones and omits some. Among 70,000 to 80,000 clones listed, roughly 80% were seen once. The sample consisted of PBMCs, taken around atezolizumab (anti-PD-L1) treatment. The chain has TRBV6-5 and TRBJ1-4, with 7 bases lining up with TRBD1. The sequence derives from a man aged 40-49 years with urothelial cancer. CDR3 bases: TGTGCCAGCGGAAGGCAGGGGGATGAAAAACTGTTTTTT. This gives the protein CASGRQGDEKLFF.